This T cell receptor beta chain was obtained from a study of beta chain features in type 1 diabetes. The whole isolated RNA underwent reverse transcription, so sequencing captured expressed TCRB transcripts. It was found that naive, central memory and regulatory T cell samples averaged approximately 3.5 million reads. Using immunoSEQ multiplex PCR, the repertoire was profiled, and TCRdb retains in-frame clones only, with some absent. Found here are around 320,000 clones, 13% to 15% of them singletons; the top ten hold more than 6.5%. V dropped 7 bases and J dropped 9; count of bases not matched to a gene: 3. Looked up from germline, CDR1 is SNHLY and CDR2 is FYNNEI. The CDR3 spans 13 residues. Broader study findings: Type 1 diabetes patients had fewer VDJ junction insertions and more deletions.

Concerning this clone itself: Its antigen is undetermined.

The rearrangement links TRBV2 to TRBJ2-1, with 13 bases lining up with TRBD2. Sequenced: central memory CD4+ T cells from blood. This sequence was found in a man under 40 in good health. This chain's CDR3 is CASKGLAGSEQFF. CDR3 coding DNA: TGTGCCAGCAAGGGACTAGCGGGGAGTGAGCAGTTCTTC.